This T cell receptor (beta chain) was sequenced in a study of T cells after yellow fever vaccination. The wider study: With SMART-Seq v4 Ultra Low Input, the fractions containing low cell numbers were prepared.

On this clonotype: The antigen is undetermined.

This CDR3 comprises 15 residues. Losses at the gene ends were 6 bases for V and 7 bases for J; bases not matched to a gene: 10. Notes on the study in general: A small proportion of clonotypes was detected in both the CD4 and CD8 compartments. In FACS-sorted repertoires, abundant clonotypes from the bulk population could appear as contaminants.

Universal primer sites and UMIs were introduced during 5'RACE template-switching synthesis of TCR cDNA. TCRdb reprocessed the 5' RACE reads with MiXCR, giving one entry per CDR3 protein. Of 500,000 to 550,000 distinct CDR3 sequences in the sample, less than 25% are singletons; the top ten hold less than 20%. The chain carries TRBV12-3 or TRBV12-4 and TRBJ2-7; 12 bases align to TRBD2. This clonotype was sampled from a man between 18 and 35 years old who received the YFV17D yellow fever vaccine. The input for sequencing was PBMCs, taken 20 to 25 days after the first yellow fever vaccination. The DNA of the CDR3 is TGTGCCAGCAGAGAAACTAGCGGGGGGACGGGGGAGCAGTACTTC. It encodes CASRETSGGTGEQYF.